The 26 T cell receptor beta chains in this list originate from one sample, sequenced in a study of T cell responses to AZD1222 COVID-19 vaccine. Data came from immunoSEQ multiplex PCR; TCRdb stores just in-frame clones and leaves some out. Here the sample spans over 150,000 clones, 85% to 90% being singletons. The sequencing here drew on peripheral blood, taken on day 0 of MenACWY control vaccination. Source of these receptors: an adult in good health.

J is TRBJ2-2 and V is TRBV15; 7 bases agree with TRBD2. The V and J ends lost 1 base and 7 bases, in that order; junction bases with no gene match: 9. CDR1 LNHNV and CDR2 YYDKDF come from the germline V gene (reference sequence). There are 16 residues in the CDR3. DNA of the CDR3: TGTGCCACCAGCAGAGCGGGGGGTCATAGGGGCGGGGAGCTGTTTTTT. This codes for CATSRAGGHRGGELFF.

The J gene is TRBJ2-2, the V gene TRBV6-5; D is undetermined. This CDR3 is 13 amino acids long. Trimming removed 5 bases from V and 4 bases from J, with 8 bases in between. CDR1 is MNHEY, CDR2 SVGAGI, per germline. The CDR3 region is CASSPVGTGELFF. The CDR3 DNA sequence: TGTGCCAGCAGTCCTGTGGGCACCGGGGAGCTGTTTTTT.

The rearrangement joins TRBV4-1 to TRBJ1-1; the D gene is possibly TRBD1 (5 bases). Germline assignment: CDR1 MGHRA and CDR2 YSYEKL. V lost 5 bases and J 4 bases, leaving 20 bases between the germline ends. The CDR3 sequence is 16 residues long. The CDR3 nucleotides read TGCGCCAGCAGCGAGCAGAGGGGCTTAAGAACCACTGAAGCTTTCTTT. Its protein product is CASSEQRGLRTTEAFF.

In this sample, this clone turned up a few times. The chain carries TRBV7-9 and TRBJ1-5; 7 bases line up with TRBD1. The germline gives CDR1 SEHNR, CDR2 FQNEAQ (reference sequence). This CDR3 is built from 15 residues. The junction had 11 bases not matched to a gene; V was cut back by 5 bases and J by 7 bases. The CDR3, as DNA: TGTGCCAGCAGCGCAGGGCAGGGGGTATGGCAGCCCCAGCATTTT. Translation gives CASSAGQGVWQPQHF.

This CDR3 reads CASSFPDRDTEAFF. The CDR3 DNA follows: TGTGCCAGCAGCTTTCCCGACAGGGACACTGAAGCTTTCTTT. The chain combines TRBV5-4 with TRBJ1-1, with 7 positions matching TRBD1. Unmatched junction bases numbered 4, after V lost 2 bases and J lost 3 bases. CDR1 is SGHNT and CDR2 is YYREEE in the germline V gene (reference sequence). There are 14 residues in the CDR3.

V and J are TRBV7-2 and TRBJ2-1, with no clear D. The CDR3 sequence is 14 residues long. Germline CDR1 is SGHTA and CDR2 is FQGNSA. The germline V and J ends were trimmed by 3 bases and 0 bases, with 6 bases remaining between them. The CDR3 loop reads CASSFMASYNEQFF. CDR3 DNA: TGTGCCAGCAGCTTTATGGCCTCCTACAATGAGCAGTTCTTC.

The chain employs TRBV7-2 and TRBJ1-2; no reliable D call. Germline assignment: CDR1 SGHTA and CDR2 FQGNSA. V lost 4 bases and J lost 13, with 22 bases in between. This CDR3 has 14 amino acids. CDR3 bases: TGTGCCAGCAGCTCCCCGGGCCTTCTCCAGCTTAGCACCTTC. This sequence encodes CASSSPGLLQLSTF. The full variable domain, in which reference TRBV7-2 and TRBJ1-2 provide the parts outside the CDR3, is GAGVSQSPSNKVTEKGKDVELRCDPISGHTALYWYRQSLGQGLEFLIYFQGNSAPDKSGLPSDRFSAERTGGSVSTLTIQRTQQEDSAVYLCASSSPGLLQLSTFGSGTRLTVV.

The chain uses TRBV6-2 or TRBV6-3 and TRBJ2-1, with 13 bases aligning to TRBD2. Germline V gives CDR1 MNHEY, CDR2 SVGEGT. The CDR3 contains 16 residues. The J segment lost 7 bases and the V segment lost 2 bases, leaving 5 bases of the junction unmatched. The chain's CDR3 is CASSYLKLAGGNEQFF. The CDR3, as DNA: TGTGCCAGCAGTTACCTTAAACTAGCGGGAGGGAATGAGCAGTTCTTC.

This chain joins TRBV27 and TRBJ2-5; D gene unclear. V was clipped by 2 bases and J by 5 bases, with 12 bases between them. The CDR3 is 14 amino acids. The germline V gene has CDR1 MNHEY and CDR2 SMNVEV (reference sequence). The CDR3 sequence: CASSLIPRWETQYF. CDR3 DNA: TGTGCCAGCAGTTTAATCCCCAGGTGGGAGACCCAGTACTTC.

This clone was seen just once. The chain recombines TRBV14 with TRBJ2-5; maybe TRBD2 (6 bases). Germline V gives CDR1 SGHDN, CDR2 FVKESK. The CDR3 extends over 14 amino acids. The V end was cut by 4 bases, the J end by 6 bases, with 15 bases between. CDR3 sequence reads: CASSPRELIKTQYF. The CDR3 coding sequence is TGTGCCAGCAGCCCCCGGGAGCTAATTAAGACCCAGTACTTC.

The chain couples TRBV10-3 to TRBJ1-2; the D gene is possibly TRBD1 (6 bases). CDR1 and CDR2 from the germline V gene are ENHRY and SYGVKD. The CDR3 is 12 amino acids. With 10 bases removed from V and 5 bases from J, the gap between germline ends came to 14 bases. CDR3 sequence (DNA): TGTGCCACCCAGGGGAATCGGTATGGCTACACCTTC. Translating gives CATQGNRYGYTF.

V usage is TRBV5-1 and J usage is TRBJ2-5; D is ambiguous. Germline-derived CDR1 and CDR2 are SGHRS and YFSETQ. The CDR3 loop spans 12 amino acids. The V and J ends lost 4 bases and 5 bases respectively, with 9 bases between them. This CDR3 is CASSVDGETQYF. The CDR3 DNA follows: TGCGCCAGCAGCGTGGACGGTGAGACCCAGTACTTC.

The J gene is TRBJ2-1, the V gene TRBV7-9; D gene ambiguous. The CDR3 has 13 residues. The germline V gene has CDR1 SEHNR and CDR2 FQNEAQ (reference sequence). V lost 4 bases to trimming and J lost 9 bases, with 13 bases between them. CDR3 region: CASSSSRSGEQFF. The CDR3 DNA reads TGTGCCAGCAGCTCCTCCCGTTCCGGTGAGCAGTTCTTC. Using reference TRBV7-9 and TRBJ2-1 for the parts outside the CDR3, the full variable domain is DTGVSQNPRHKITKRGQNVTFRCDPISEHNRLYWYRQTLGQGPEFLTYFQNEAQLEKSRLLSDRFSAERPKGSFSTLEIQRTEQGDSAMYLCASSSSRSGEQFFGPGTRLTVL.

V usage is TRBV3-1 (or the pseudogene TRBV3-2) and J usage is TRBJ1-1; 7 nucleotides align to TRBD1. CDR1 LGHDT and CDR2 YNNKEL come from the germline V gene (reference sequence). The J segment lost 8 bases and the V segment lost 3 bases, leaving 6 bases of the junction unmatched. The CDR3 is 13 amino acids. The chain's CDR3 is CASSHLRGREAFF. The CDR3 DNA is TGTGCCAGCAGCCACCTCAGGGGGAGGGAAGCTTTCTTT.

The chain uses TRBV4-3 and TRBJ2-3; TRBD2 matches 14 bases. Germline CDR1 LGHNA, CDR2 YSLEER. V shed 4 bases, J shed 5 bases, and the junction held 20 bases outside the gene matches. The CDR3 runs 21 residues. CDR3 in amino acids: CASSRALSGTSGSPRGDTQYF. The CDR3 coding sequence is TGCGCCAGCAGCCGAGCTTTGTCCGGGACTAGCGGGAGCCCCCGGGGAGATACGCAGTATTTT.

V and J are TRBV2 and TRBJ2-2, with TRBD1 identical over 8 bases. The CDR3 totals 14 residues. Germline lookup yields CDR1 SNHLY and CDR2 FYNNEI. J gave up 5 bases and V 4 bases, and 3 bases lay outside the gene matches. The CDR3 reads CASSAQGGTGELFF. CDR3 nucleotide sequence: TGTGCCAGCAGTGCACAGGGGGGTACCGGGGAGCTGTTTTTT.

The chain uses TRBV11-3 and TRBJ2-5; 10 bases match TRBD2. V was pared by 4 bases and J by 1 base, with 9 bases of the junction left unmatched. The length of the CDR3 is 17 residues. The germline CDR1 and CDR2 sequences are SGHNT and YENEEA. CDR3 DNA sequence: TGTGCCAGCAGCTCTAAGACTAGCGGGCGAATCCAAGAGACCCAGTACTTC. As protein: CASSSKTSGRIQETQYF.

CDR3 DNA sequence: TGCGCCAGCAGCTCAGCAGGGGCGAATTCACCCCTCCACTTT. As protein: CASSSAGANSPLHF. This chain connects TRBV5-1 to TRBJ1-6, with TRBD1 as a possible D gene (6 bases). This CDR3 has 14 amino acids. Trimming removed 3 bases at V and 7 bases at J, with 11 bases between. Germline CDR1 SGHRS, CDR2 YFSETQ.

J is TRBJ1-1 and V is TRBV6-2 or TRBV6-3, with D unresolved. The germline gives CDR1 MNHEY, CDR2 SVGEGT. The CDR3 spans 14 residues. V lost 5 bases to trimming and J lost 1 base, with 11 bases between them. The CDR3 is CASSDLHQNTEAFF. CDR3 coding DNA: TGTGCCAGCAGTGACCTCCATCAGAACACTGAAGCTTTCTTT.

The CDR3 loop is CASSRDLTYEQYF. CDR3 in DNA: TGCGCCAGCAGCCGGGACTTGACCTACGAGCAGTACTTC. This sequence joins TRBV4-3 and TRBJ2-7, with a weak D call TRBD2 (6 bases). Trimming cost V 4 bases and J 2 bases, with 9 bases left between them. This CDR3 spans 13 amino acids. Germline values: CDR1 LGHNA, CDR2 YSLEER.

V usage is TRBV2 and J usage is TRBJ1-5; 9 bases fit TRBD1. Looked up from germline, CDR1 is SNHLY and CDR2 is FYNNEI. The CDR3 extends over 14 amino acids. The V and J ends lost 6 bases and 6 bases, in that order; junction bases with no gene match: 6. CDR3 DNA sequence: TGTGCCAGCAGCGGACAGGGGTCGCGTCAGCCCCAGCATTTT. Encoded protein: CASSGQGSRQPQHF.

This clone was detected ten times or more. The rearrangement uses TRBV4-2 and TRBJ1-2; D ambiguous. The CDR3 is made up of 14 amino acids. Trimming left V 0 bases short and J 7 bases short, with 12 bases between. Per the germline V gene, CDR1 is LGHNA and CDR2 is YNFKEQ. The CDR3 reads CASSQEGQAAGYTF. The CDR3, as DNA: TGTGCCAGCAGCCAAGAAGGTCAGGCGGCTGGCTACACCTTC.

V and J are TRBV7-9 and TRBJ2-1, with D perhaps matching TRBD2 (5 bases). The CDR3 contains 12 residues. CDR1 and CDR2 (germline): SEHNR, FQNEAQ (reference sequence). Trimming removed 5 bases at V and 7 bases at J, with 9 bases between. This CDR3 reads CASSPPGNEQFF. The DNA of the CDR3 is TGTGCCAGCAGCCCCCCGGGGAATGAGCAGTTCTTC.

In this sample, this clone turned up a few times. The CDR3 sequence is CASSSDTSGTSYNEQFF. The CDR3 DNA sequence: TGTGCCAGCAGCTCCGATACTAGCGGGACGTCCTACAATGAGCAGTTCTTC. The chain employs TRBV7-2 and TRBJ2-1; 10 bases map to TRBD2. The ends lost 4 bases at V and 1 base at J; junction bases unmatched: 7. This CDR3 comprises 17 residues. Germline lookup yields CDR1 SGHTA and CDR2 FQGNSA.

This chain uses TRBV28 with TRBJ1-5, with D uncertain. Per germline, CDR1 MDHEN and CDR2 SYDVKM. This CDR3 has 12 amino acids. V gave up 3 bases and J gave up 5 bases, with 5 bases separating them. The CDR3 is CASSFRDQPQHF. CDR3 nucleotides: TGTGCCAGCAGTTTTAGGGATCAGCCCCAGCATTTT.

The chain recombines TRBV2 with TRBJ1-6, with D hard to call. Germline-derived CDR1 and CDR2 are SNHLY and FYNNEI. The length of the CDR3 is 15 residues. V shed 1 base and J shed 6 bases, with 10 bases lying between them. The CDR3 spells CASSEGIVFNSPLHF. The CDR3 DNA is TGTGCCAGCAGTGAAGGGATAGTCTTTAATTCACCCCTCCACTTT. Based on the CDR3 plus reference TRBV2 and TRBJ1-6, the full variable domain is EPEVTQTPSHQVTQMGQEVILRCVPISNHLYFYWYRQILGQKVEFLVSFYNNEISEKSEIFDDQFSVERPDGSNFTLKIRSTKLEDSAMYFCASSEGIVFNSPLHFGNGTRLTVT.